A single TCR beta chain is shown here with its context. The antigen remains unidentified. As to treatment: oral pan-JAK inhibitor, 5-10 mg twice daily. It was cDNA, reverse transcribed from extracted RNA, that served as the sequencing template. TCRdb keeps only in-frame clones here, not all; method: immunoSEQ multiplex PCR. Counted here are about 170,000 clones, 50% to 75% occurring once; the ten biggest clones make up roughly 17%. These data belong to a study of CD8+ T cells in alopecia areata. Study overall: Among treated patients, oral tofacitinib was administered at 5 to 10 mg twice daily.

The study, taken as a whole, reports: Affected lesional scalp, above all in alopecia totalis/universalis, was more clonal than normal scalp. Many expanded lesional clones persisted during tofacitinib (in both scalp and blood).

The CDR3 is 14 residues long. CDR1 and CDR2 (germline): SGHTA, FQGNSA. Trimming removed 4 bases at V and 1 base at J, with 11 bases between. Here the sequenced sample was CD4+ T cells sorted from blood, taken at approximately week 60, from a patient treated with tofacitinib. The receptor was isolated from a human donor with alopecia areata. This chain uses TRBV7-2 with TRBJ2-7; no definite D call. The CDR3 DNA is TGTGCCAGCAGCTCGGACCCGACATCCTACGAGCAGTACTTC. As protein: CASSSDPTSYEQYF.